These T cell receptor beta chains were read from a single sample in a study of blood T cell repertoires in COVID-19. The data were produced by immunoSEQ multiplex PCR, yet TCRdb's version contains in-frame clones alone and is incomplete. The table has about 360,000 clones, more than 85% seen once. The source material was peripheral blood. All receptors come from a human donor in a cohort sampled during active COVID-19. Each CDR3 is given with its conserved first and last residue. The order of the fields is V gene, CDR3 protein.

TRBV12-3/TRBV12-4 CASSLNRGGEQYF
TRBV6-1 CASSESSGEEQYF
TRBV6-5 CASSSLGTGELFF
TRBV5-6 CASSLVGGNNEKLFF
TRBV6-1 CASSETSGRLPTGELFF
TRBV3-1/TRBV3-2 CASSQRSGSVTGELFF
TRBV7-8 CASSLGGLGGGGEQFF
TRBV6-5 CASSLQVTNQPQHF
TRBV5-1 CASSFPGTSGDEYQETQYF
TRBV7-2 CASSPVAGEVDEQFF
TRBV19 CASSVQGRNQPQHF
TRBV19 CASSMNPGNTGELFF
TRBV6-5 CASSYSRSTGSPLHF
TRBV6-5 CASCEGGPLHF
TRBV23-1 CASSDSRDGGFPTNEKLFF
TRBV4-1 CASSQVIRGTEAFF
TRBV30 CAWSLGTPNQPQHF
TRBV3-1/TRBV3-2 CASSQSPGEQFF
TRBV9 CASSARQGGNYEQYF
TRBV30 CAWTPRLAGYQETQYF
TRBV6-5 CASSTTGEPHEQYF
TRBV30 CAWSVPVVTGELFF
TRBV20-1 CSASPGYGYTF
TRBV10-3 CAIRANTGGRNTGELFF
TRBV30 CAWNPEGQSGYTF
TRBV5-6 CASSILAGEGHEQFF
TRBV6-1 CASSVRDGEYSSYEQYF
TRBV12-3/TRBV12-4 CASSLGRTEAFF
TRBV7-9 CASSLGQGISEAFF
TRBV4-1 CASSSIAGGSGELFF
TRBV6-1 CASSGRNRGQTGELFF
TRBV19 CASSIRQGTYEQYF
TRBV6-5 CASRGQGREKLFF
TRBV7-9 CASSFREGGKNIQYF
TRBV19 CASKTDGTGYGYTF
TRBV18 CASSPGLAGEETQYF
TRBV12-3/TRBV12-4 CASSLRGGDTQYF
TRBV28 CASSSPEDTAAYEQYF
TRBV18 CASSGPGGRGRNEQYF
TRBV3-1/TRBV3-2 CASRVSGANVLTF
TRBV9 CASSVEPGLETDTQYF
TRBV10-3 CAISGDSPLETQYF
TRBV29-1 CSVRYTDTQYF
TRBV9 CASSPGTSARETQYF
TRBV19 CASNNWGTGNYGYTF